This T cell receptor (beta chain) appears in the sequencing data of a study of T cells in Graves' hyperthyroidism and ophthalmopathy. Study-level points and caveats: The majority of expanded thyroid clonotypes above 0.001 also appeared in blood.

From RNA transcripts, TCR beta CDR3 regions were amplified. RT-PCR in the first round (using the HTBI primer set) targeted the TCR CDR3. One entry per CDR3 protein results from TCRdb running MiXCR on the multiplex PCR reads. This table holds hundreds of thousands of distinct CDR3 sequences, 38% found once. The hyperthyroidism patients had all been newly diagnosed, and their disease duration was under 2 months. Their ages ranged from 18 to 65 years. Comments on this clonotype: Its antigen is still unknown.

V gave up 5 bases and J gave up 5 bases, with 14 bases separating them. This CDR3 has 15 amino acids. The germline CDR1 and CDR2 sequences are SGHRS and YFSETQ. The chain carries TRBV5-1 and TRBJ1-6; possible D gene TRBD1, 5 bases. This TCR was recovered from a man in his late teens or twenties with Graves' hyperthyroidism. Sequenced: blood. The CDR3 coding sequence is TGCGCCAGCAGACCGGGGCAGGCCAATAATTCACCCCTCCACTTT. Protein product: CASRPGQANNSPLHF.